These T cell receptor beta chains were read from a single sample in a study of T-cell memory formation after mild COVID-19. TCRdb fed the 5' RACE reads into MiXCR, producing one record per CDR3 protein. Counted here are around 300,000 distinct CDR3 sequences, approximately 15% occurring once; the ten biggest clones make up over 20%. The sample taken for sequencing was PBMCs or a T cell subset sorted from them (not recorded which). The receptors derive from a man aged 18 to 29 who had mild COVID-19 (a few samples of this study predate the infection). Cell type and time point are not known. Each CDR3 is given with its conserved first and last residue. D genes are given only for firm matches. Some rows mark clone size as missing; the rest say once, few, many or name a class of expanded clone.

d_gene	len	j_gene	v_gene	abundance	CDR3nt	CDR3aa
NA	13	TRBJ2-5	TRBV7-2	few	TGTGCCAGCAGCTTAAACTGGCAAGAGACCCAGTACTTC	CASSLNWQETQYF
NA	13	TRBJ2-7	TRBV7-2	NA	TGTGCCAGCAGCCCGTGGGGCTCCTACGAGCAGTACTTC	CASSPWGSYEQYF
NA	14	TRBJ1-1	TRBV10-3	NA	TGTGCCATCAGTGCCTACAGGGCTGAGACTGAAGCTTTCTTT	CAISAYRAETEAFF
NA	14	TRBJ1-1	TRBV6-1	NA	TGTGCCAGCAGCCCCGGGCGGCACGGCACTGAAGCTTTCTTT	CASSPGRHGTEAFF
NA	15	TRBJ2-7	TRBV20-1	many	TGCAGTGCTCCCTTGGACGGGATTTTAGAATACGAGCAGTACTTC	CSAPLDGILEYEQYF
NA	13	TRBJ2-3	TRBV7-3	few	TGTGCCAGCGGGGACGGACCCACAGATACGCAGTATTTT	CASGDGPTDTQYF
NA	12	TRBJ2-5	TRBV7-2	few	TGTGCCAGCAGCCGGGATAGGAAGACCCAGTACTTC	CASSRDRKTQYF
NA	15	TRBJ1-2	TRBV27	NA	TGTGCCAGCAGTTTATCGATAGGGTTTCAGAATGGCTACACCTTC	CASSLSIGFQNGYTF
TRBD1	20	TRBJ1-3	TRBV9	few	TGTGCCAGCAGCGGTGCCGGGACAGCTCTTACGCCTTACTCTGGAAACACCATATATTTT	CASSGAGTALTPYSGNTIYF
TRBD2	15	TRBJ2-2	TRBV5-1	NA	TGCGCCAGCAGCTCTGGACTAGTAGGGTCCGGGGAGCTGTTTTTT	CASSSGLVGSGELFF
NA	13	TRBJ2-7	TRBV12-5	NA	TGTGCTAGTGGTTTTGGACCCGCCTACGAGCAGTACTTC	CASGFGPAYEQYF
TRBD1	12	TRBJ2-4	TRBV20-1	NA	TGCAGTGTGGCGGGACAGGGTGCCATTCAGTACTTC	CSVAGQGAIQYF
NA	12	TRBJ2-1	TRBV2	NA	TGTGCCAGCAGTGGTTTCAACAATGAGCAGTTCTTC	CASSGFNNEQFF
NA	10	TRBJ1-4	TRBV29-1	NA	TGCAGCGTGGGTGAAGGGGAACTGTTTTTT	CSVGEGELFF
NA	14	TRBJ1-1	TRBV6-1	few	TGTGCCAGCAGTGCAGCCGGGAGTAACACTGAAGCTTTCTTT	CASSAAGSNTEAFF
NA	15	TRBJ1-6	TRBV10-2	many	TGCGCCAGCAGTGAGTCGAATAGTCTCGGTTCACCCCTCCACTTT	CASSESNSLGSPLHF
NA	13	TRBJ1-2	TRBV19	many	TGTGCCAGTAGTGATCGGAAGCGGGATGGCTACACCTTC	CASSDRKRDGYTF
NA	16	TRBJ2-6	TRBV27	few	TGTGCCAGCAGTCCCAAATGGTTAGTTGGGGCCAACGTCCTGACTTTC	CASSPKWLVGANVLTF
NA	16	TRBJ1-4	TRBV6-1	few	TGTGCCAGCAGAACACGACAGGTAGCAACTAATGAAAAACTGTTTTTT	CASRTRQVATNEKLFF
TRBD1	17	TRBJ2-2	TRBV18	few	TGTGCCAGCTCACCACACAAGCAGGGGGCCAGCACCGGGGAGCTGTTTTTT	CASSPHKQGASTGELFF
TRBD1	15	TRBJ2-7	TRBV6-5	NA	TGTGCCAGCAGTTACAGGGGACAGGGGACGTACGAGCAGTACTTC	CASSYRGQGTYEQYF
TRBD1	11	TRBJ2-7	TRBV6-2/TRBV6-3	few	TGTGCCAGCAGTTACCGGGACAGACAGTACTTC	CASSYRDRQYF
NA	17	TRBJ1-2	TRBV18	NA	TGTGCCAGCTCACCACCCTCGGGGGGGCCGGTTAACTATGGCTACACCTTC	CASSPPSGGPVNYGYTF
NA	13	TRBJ1-2	TRBV6-2/TRBV6-3	NA	TGTGCCAGCAGCTCGAGACAAGTCAATGGCTACACCTTC	CASSSRQVNGYTF
TRBD2	19	TRBJ2-3	TRBV15	NA	TGTGCCACCAGCAGAGAGAAGCGGGGGGGCGATCCTAGCACAGATACGCAGTATTTT	CATSREKRGGDPSTDTQYF
NA	16	TRBJ2-3	TRBV19	NA	TGTGCCAGTAGCGGTCCGGCGGGGTCTAGCACAGATACGCAGTATTTT	CASSGPAGSSTDTQYF
TRBD2	16	TRBJ2-1	TRBV3-1	few	TGTGCCAGCAGCCCCAGACCGGCGGGGGGGCCCGATGAGCAGTTCTTC	CASSPRPAGGPDEQFF
TRBD1	15	TRBJ1-5	TRBV5-1	few	TGCGCCAGCAGCAAAACAGGGGGAGGCAATCAGCCCCAGCATTTT	CASSKTGGGNQPQHF
NA	13	TRBJ2-5	TRBV20-1	NA	TGCAGTGCTAGAACGTTCTCCCCAGAGACCCAGTACTTC	CSARTFSPETQYF
NA	16	TRBJ2-2	TRBV12-3/TRBV12-4	many	TGTGCCAGCCCGGGACGGCCAGAAGGGTACACCGGGGAGCTGTTTTTT	CASPGRPEGYTGELFF
NA	14	TRBJ1-1	TRBV7-9	many	TGTGCCAGCAGCTCCGAACAGGGGAACACTGAAGCTTTCTTT	CASSSEQGNTEAFF
NA	12	TRBJ2-1	TRBV10-3	few	TGTGCCATCGGAGGGGTGTACAATGAGCAGTTCTTC	CAIGGVYNEQFF
NA	13	TRBJ1-2	TRBV28	many	TGTGCCAGCAGTCCGGGGGCTAACTATGGCTACACCTTC	CASSPGANYGYTF
NA	12	TRBJ2-1	TRBV24-1	few	TGTGCCACCAGTGATAGGGACTCCGTCTTGGTCTTC	CATSDRDSVLVF
TRBD1	16	TRBJ1-6	TRBV6-2/TRBV6-3	few	TGTGCCAGCAGTTGGCGGACAGGGGTCGACGCGGGTCCCCTCCACTTT	CASSWRTGVDAGPLHF
NA	11	TRBJ1-2	TRBV20-1	NA	TGCAGTGCCTCTCGGGGGGAAAGCTACACCTTC	CSASRGESYTF
TRBD2	16	TRBJ2-3	TRBV7-2	few	TGTGCCAGCAGCCCGACTAGCGGGGGGGCCTCAGATACGCAGTATTTT	CASSPTSGGASDTQYF
NA	16	TRBJ1-6	TRBV6-5	NA	TGTGCCAGCAGTTACTCGGGGGAAAGCTATAATTCACCCCTCCACTTT	CASSYSGESYNSPLHF
NA	12	TRBJ2-7	TRBV5-1	few	TGCGCCAGCAGCTTGGTCGGGGCCGAGCAGTACTTC	CASSLVGAEQYF
NA	13	TRBJ2-5	TRBV7-7	NA	TGTGCCAGCAGCTCAGCCGCGAGCAGGGCCCAGTACTTC	CASSSAASRAQYF
NA	15	TRBJ2-7	TRBV5-1	many	TGCGCCAGCAGCTTGGAGGGACCGCCTTTTTACGAGCAGTACTTC	CASSLEGPPFYEQYF
NA	16	TRBJ2-1	TRBV7-9	NA	TGTGCCAGCAGCTCTCCTTCCGGGTTTAGCTACAATGAGCAGTTCTTC	CASSSPSGFSYNEQFF
NA	16	TRBJ1-4	TRBV28	NA	TGTGCCAGCAGTTTAATAGGGGATTCAACTAATGAAAAACTGTTTTTT	CASSLIGDSTNEKLFF
NA	14	TRBJ2-5	TRBV9	few	TGTGCCAGCAGCGTAGCGTCCTCTCAGGAGACCCAGTACTTC	CASSVASSQETQYF
TRBD1	14	TRBJ1-5	TRBV5-1	NA	TGCGCCAGCAGCGCCGGGACAGGAGGCCAGCCCCAGCATTTT	CASSAGTGGQPQHF
NA	15	TRBJ2-3	TRBV28	NA	TGTGCCAGCAGTTTACTCCAACGACGGGGAGATACGCAGTATTTT	CASSLLQRRGDTQYF